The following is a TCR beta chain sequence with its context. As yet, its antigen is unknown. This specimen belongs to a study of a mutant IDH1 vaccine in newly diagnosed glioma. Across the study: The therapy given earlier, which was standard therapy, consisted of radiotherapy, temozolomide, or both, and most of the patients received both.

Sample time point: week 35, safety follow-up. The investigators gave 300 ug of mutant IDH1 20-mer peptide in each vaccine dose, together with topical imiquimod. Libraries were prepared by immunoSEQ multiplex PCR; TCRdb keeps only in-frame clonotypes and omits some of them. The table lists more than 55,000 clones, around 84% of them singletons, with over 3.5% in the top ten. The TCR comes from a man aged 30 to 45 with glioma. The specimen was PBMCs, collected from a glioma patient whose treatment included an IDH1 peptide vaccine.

The CDR3 DNA reads TGTGCCAGCAGCTTGGTGCAGTCTACTGAAGCTTTCTTT. Translation gives CASSLVQSTEAFF. The chain is built from TRBV5-6 and TRBJ1-1; no definite D call. The CDR3 covers 13 residues. The ends were cut back, 0 bases at V and 5 bases at J, with 8 bases in the middle. Germline-derived CDR1 and CDR2 are SGHDT and YYEEEE.